The sequence of this T cell receptor beta chain was determined in a study of PD-1 blockade in classical Hodgkin lymphoma. Germline CDR1 reads MDHEN; CDR2 reads SYDVKM. This CDR3 comprises 15 residues. The V end was cut by 3 bases, the J end by 2 bases, with 8 bases between. The method was immunoSEQ multiplex PCR; TCRdb's version includes in-frame clones alone and lacks a portion of them. The data show about 9,100 clones, with 74% seen just once and 4% to 5% held by the top ten. Each patient's relapse followed autologous stem cell transplantation, and brentuximab vedotin exposure varied. Researchers used magnetic negative selection to pull out pure CD4+ T cells from thawed PBMCs.

The clonotype originates from a human donor with classical Hodgkin lymphoma. The genes are TRBV28 and TRBJ2-6, with D unclear. This material consisted of CD4+ T cells from blood, taken at baseline. The CDR3 DNA reads TGTGCCAGCAGTTTGGCTAGGACTGGGGCCAACGTCCTGACTTTC. Translation: CASSLARTGANVLTF.